The T cell receptor (beta chain) under discussion was sequenced for a study of Ad26.COV2.S vaccination and SARS-CoV-2 variants. The CDR3 consists of 17 residues. In germline, CDR1 is KGHSH, CDR2 LQKENI. With 0 bases removed from V and 2 bases from J, the gap between germline ends came to 15 bases. Repertoires were generated with immunoSEQ multiplex PCR, while TCRdb's copy carries only in-frame clones and drops some. The repertoire has hundreds of thousands of clones, about nine tenths of them found once; the top ten carry 10% to 15%. Described treatment: around 19 received Ad26.COV2.S at low or high dose, single or two shots; roughly 5 received placebo; per-sample allocation not given. It was on day 63 after the first vaccine or placebo injection that samples were taken.

The source was peripheral blood, collected in a trial of Ad26.COV2.S vaccine versus placebo. The V call is TRBV18, the J call TRBJ2-3; D remains ambiguous. This receptor was obtained from a person between 18 and 59 years old who received the Ad26.COV2.S COVID-19 vaccine or a placebo. The CDR3 protein is CASSPPVFENNTDTQYF. Written as DNA, the CDR3 is TGTGCCAGCTCACCACCGGTTTTCGAGAACAACACAGATACGCAGTATTTT.